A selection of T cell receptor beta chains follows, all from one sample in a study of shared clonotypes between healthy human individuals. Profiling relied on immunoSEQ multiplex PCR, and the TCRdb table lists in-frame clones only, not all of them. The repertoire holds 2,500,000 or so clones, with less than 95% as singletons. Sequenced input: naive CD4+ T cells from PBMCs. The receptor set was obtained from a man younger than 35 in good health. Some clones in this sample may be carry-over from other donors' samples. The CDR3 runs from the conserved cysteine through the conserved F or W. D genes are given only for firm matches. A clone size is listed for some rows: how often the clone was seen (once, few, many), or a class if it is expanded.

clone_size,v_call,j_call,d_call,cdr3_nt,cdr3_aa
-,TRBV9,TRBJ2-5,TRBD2,TGTGCCAGCAGCGCGCGGAGGACTAGCGGGAGGGAGACCCAGTACTTC,CASSARRTSGRETQYF
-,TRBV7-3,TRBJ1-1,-,TGTGCCAGCAGTTCAAGGGGCCATGGAAAGAACACTGAAGCTTTCTTT,CASSSRGHGKNTEAFF
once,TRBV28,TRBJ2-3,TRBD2,TGTGCCACCGGGAAAGCGGGGAGCACAGATACGCAGTATTTT,CATGKAGSTDTQYF
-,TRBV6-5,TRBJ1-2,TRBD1,TGTGCCAGCAGCAAACAGGGGCACAGTGGCTACACCTTC,CASSKQGHSGYTF
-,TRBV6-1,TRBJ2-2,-,TGTGCCAGCACTCCCACTGGGAACACCGGGGAGCTGTTTTTT,CASTPTGNTGELFF
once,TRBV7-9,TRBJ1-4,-,TGTGCCAGCGCTAGGAGGACAGAACTGTTTTTT,CASARRTELFF
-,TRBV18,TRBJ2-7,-,TGTGCCAGCAGGGGCAGCTACGAGCAGTACTTC,CASRGSYEQYF
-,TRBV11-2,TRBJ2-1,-,TGTGCCAGCAGCCCCGGATATCTTGGCAGCAAGCAGTTCTTC,CASSPGYLGSKQFF
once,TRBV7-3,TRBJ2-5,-,TGTGCCAGCAGCTTAAATTCGAACAGCCAAGAGACCCAGTACTTC,CASSLNSNSQETQYF
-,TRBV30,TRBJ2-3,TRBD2,TGTGCCTGGGACCGACTAGCGACGGGAGATACGCAGTATTTT,CAWDRLATGDTQYF
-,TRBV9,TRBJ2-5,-,TGTGCCAGCAGCGACTACATGGAAGCTAGTGAGACCCAGTACTTC,CASSDYMEASETQYF
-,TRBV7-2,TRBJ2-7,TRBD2,TGTGCCAGCAGCCCGGGGACTAGGAGCTCCTACGAGCAGTACTTC,CASSPGTRSSYEQYF
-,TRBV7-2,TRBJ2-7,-,TGTGCCAGCAGCTTAGCTGTCACCCGCGAGCAGTACTTC,CASSLAVTREQYF
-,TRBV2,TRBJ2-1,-,TGTGCCAGCAGGAGGACAGAGGCGAAGGGCAATGAGCAGTTCTTC,CASRRTEAKGNEQFF
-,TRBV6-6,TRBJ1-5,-,TGTGCCAGCAGTTACCCGGACCAGGGGCCGGCTCAGCCCCAGCATTTT,CASSYPDQGPAQPQHF
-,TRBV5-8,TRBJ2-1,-,TGTGCCAGCTTGCCGGGGTTTGGGTGGGACAATGAGCAGTTCTTC,CASLPGFGWDNEQFF
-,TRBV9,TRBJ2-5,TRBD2,TGTGCCAGCAGCGTAGCTGGACTAGCGGGAGTTGAGACCCAGTACTTC,CASSVAGLAGVETQYF
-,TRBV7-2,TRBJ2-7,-,TGTGCCAGCAGCTTAGTCCCCAGGATGGGGGAGCAGTACTTC,CASSLVPRMGEQYF
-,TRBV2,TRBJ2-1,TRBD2,TGTGCCAGCAGAGCGGGGGGCGGCAATGAGCAGTTCTTC,CASRAGGGNEQFF
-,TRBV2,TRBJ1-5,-,TGTGCCAGCAGTATTCAGCCGTATAGCAATCAGCCCCAGCATTTT,CASSIQPYSNQPQHF
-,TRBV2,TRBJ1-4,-,TGTGCCAGCAGTGGAGAGACACCCCAAAGGGAAAAACTGTTTTTT,CASSGETPQREKLFF
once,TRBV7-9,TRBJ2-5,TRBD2,TGTGCCAGCAGCTTAGTCCGACTAGCAGGGGAGACCCAGTACTTC,CASSLVRLAGETQYF
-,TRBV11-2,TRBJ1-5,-,TGTGCCAGCAGCTTAGAGGTCAGGGCTAATCAGCCCCAGCATTTT,CASSLEVRANQPQHF
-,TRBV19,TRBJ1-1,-,TGTGCCAGTAGCCCGGGACGCTTGAACACTGAAGCTTTCTTT,CASSPGRLNTEAFF
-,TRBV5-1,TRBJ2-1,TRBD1,TGCGCCAGCCGACAGGGGGCGGGAGCCTACAATGAGCAGTTCTTC,CASRQGAGAYNEQFF
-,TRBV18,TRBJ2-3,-,TGTGCCAGCTCACCCTACGAAAGGTCGGCAGATACGCAGTATTTT,CASSPYERSADTQYF
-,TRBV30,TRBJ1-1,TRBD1,TGTGCCTGGACAGGGGGCAAGGTCACTGAAGCTTTCTTT,CAWTGGKVTEAFF
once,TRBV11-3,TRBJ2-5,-,TGTGCCAGCAGCCTCGGGTCTGCTGAAGAGACCCAGTACTTC,CASSLGSAEETQYF
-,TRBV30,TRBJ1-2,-,TGTGCCTGGAGGGTACCCCAGGGGAGATATGGCTACACCTTC,CAWRVPQGRYGYTF
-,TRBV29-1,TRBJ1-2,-,TGCAGCGTCGCAAGGTTGTTGACGGAAGGCTACACCTTC,CSVARLLTEGYTF